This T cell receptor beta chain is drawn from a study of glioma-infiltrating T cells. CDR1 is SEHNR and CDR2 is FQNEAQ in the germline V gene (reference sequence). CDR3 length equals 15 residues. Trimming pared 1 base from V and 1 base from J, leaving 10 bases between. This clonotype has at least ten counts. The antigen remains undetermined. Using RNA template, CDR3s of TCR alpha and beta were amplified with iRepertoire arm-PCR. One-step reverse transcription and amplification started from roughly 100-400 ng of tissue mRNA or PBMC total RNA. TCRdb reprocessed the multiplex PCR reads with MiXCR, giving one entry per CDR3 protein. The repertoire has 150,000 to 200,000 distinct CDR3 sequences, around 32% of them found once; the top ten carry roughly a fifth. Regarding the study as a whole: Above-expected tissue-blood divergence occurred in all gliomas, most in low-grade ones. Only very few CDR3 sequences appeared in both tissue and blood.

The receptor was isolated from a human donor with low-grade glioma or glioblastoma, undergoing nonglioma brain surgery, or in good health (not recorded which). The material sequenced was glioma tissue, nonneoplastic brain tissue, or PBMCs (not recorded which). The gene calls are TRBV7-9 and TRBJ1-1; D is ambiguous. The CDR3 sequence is CASSLVFDTNTEAFF. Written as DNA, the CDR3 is TGTGCCAGCAGCTTAGTTTTCGACACGAACACTGAAGCTTTCTTT.